The rows below give T cell receptor beta chains drawn from one sample of a study of cytomegalovirus exposure and HLA in healthy donors. The assay was immunoSEQ multiplex PCR, and TCRdb's table has in-frame clones only and misses some. In the table there are about 140,000 clones, less than 85% of which are singletons. The sequencing sample was made of PBMCs. These receptors originate from a woman in her 50s in good health and CMV-seropositive. Both conserved end residues are part of each CDR3. D genes are given only for firm matches. Size is stated for part of the rows, as once, few or many counts, or as a class when the clone is expanded.

TGTGCCAGCAGCTTACAAATTTCCGGGGAGCTGTTTTTT,CASSLQISGELFF,-,TRBV7-9,13,TRBJ2-2,-
TGTGCCAGCAGCCAAGAGTCTTCAGGGGACAAGAACACTGAAGCTTTCTTT,CASSQESSGDKNTEAFF,once,TRBV4-2,17,TRBJ1-1,-
TGCGCCAGGAGCGGGATTTACGACAGAAGGCCCAATCAGCCCCAGCATTTT,CARSGIYDRRPNQPQHF,-,TRBV4-1,17,TRBJ1-5,-
TGTGCCAGCAGTGAGTTAGTCGTGCAGTTCTTC,CASSELVVQFF,-,TRBV25-1,11,TRBJ2-1,-
TGCGCCAGCAGCCAACTGGGACAGGGGGGACCTGAAGCTTTCTTT,CASSQLGQGGPEAFF,-,TRBV4-1,15,TRBJ1-1,TRBD1
TGTGCCAGTAGGAGGGACAGTAACTATGGCTACACCTTC,CASRRDSNYGYTF,-,TRBV19,13,TRBJ1-2,TRBD1
TGTGCCAGCTCACCAAGGCAGGATCAGCCCCAGCATTTT,CASSPRQDQPQHF,-,TRBV18,13,TRBJ1-5,-
TGTGCCAGCTCATCCCTCGGGACACCGATTAACTATGGCTACACCTTC,CASSSLGTPINYGYTF,few,TRBV18,16,TRBJ1-2,-
TGTGCCAGCAGCTTAGCGTCCGGCACTGAAGCTTTCTTT,CASSLASGTEAFF,-,TRBV7-9,13,TRBJ1-1,-
TGTGCCAGCAGTTTTAGGGGGAGGGGCGAGACCCAGTACTTC,CASSFRGRGETQYF,-,TRBV27,14,TRBJ2-5,-
TGTGCCAGCAGCGGCTCCGGCGGGGGGGCGGGTGAGCAGTTCTTC,CASSGSGGGAGEQFF,-,TRBV11-1,15,TRBJ2-1,TRBD2
TGTGCCAGTAGGTTCGGGAGACTGAGCAATCAGCCCCAGCATTTT,CASRFGRLSNQPQHF,-,TRBV19,15,TRBJ1-5,-
TGTGCCACAGGAGCGGGCTCCTACGAGCAGTACTTC,CATGAGSYEQYF,few,TRBV10-3,12,TRBJ2-7,-
TGTGTCAGCAGTGAGTTAGTAGGGGGGAACACTGAAGCTTTCTTT,CVSSELVGGNTEAFF,once,TRBV2,15,TRBJ1-1,-
TGTGCCAGCAGTTTGCGGGGATCCTACGAGCAGTACTTC,CASSLRGSYEQYF,-,TRBV28,13,TRBJ2-7,-
TGTGCCAGCAGCGAATTGGGAGGGGTTACCAACACTGAAGCTTTCTTT,CASSELGGVTNTEAFF,-,TRBV6-6,16,TRBJ1-1,-
TGTGCCAGCAGCCAAGGGCTGGCTAATGAGCAGTTCTTC,CASSQGLANEQFF,once,TRBV4-2,13,TRBJ2-1,-
TGCGCCAGCAGCACCGCCGGTGGTCAGCCCCAGCATTTT,CASSTAGGQPQHF,-,TRBV5-1,13,TRBJ1-5,-
TGTGCCAGCTCGCAGACTAGCGGGGGAGACGAGCAGTACTTC,CASSQTSGGDEQYF,-,TRBV18,14,TRBJ2-7,TRBD2
TGTGCCAGCAGTTACGCCAGACAGGGCTCCTACGAGCAGTACTTC,CASSYARQGSYEQYF,-,TRBV6-5,15,TRBJ2-7,TRBD1
TGTGCCAGCATATCAGGGATCGACACCGGGGAGCTGTTTTTT,CASISGIDTGELFF,many,TRBV2,14,TRBJ2-2,-
TGTGCCAGCAGCTTACAGGGTACGGTACACGAGCAGTACTTC,CASSLQGTVHEQYF,-,TRBV7-9,14,TRBJ2-7,-
TGTGCCAGCAGCCAAGGCCAGGGACAAGTCAAAAACATTCAGTACTTC,CASSQGQGQVKNIQYF,-,TRBV14,16,TRBJ2-4,-
TGTGCCACCCGGGCCACAGGCGGAGATACGCAGTATTTT,CATRATGGDTQYF,once,TRBV10-3,13,TRBJ2-3,-
TGCGCCAGCAGCTTGGGGATCGACACCACGAACACTGAAGCTTTCTTT,CASSLGIDTTNTEAFF,-,TRBV5-1,16,TRBJ1-1,-
TGTGCCAGCAGACACGGATCTCCCGGGGCCCAGTACTTC,CASRHGSPGAQYF,-,TRBV6-1,13,TRBJ2-5,-
TGTGCCAGCAGCTTGGCCCGACAGGGGATGAACACTGAAGCTTTCTTT,CASSLARQGMNTEAFF,-,TRBV5-4,16,TRBJ1-1,TRBD1
TGTGCCAGCAGCGTAGAAGCGGGGGGCTACGAGCAGTACTTC,CASSVEAGGYEQYF,-,TRBV9,14,TRBJ2-7,TRBD2
TGTGCCAGCAGCCCGGACAGGTACACCGGGGAGCTGTTTTTT,CASSPDRYTGELFF,-,TRBV6-4,14,TRBJ2-2,TRBD1
TGCGCCAGCAGCTTGGGGACAGGGTCTTCACCCCTCCACTTT,CASSLGTGSSPLHF,-,TRBV5-1,14,TRBJ1-6,TRBD1
TGTGCCAGCAGCTTGGTCCAGTCTGAAGCTTTCTTT,CASSLVQSEAFF,-,TRBV5-6,12,TRBJ1-1,-